Each of the 14 T cell receptor beta chains below was sequenced from the same sample in a study of blood T cell repertoires in COVID-19. Assay: immunoSEQ multiplex PCR; the TCRdb copy retains only in-frame clones and omits some. The sample yields around 180,000 clones, about 86% seen once. The sequencing sample was made of peripheral blood. Receptor source: a man between 65 and 85 years old with active or convalescent COVID-19.

The chain joins TRBV9 to TRBJ2-1, with no clear D. V dropped 4 bases and J dropped 0 bases, with 14 bases sitting between them. The CDR3 is 16 amino acids. The germline gives CDR1 SGDLS, CDR2 YYNGEE. CDR3 sequence: CASSPAGASSYNEQFF. The CDR3 DNA follows: TGTGCCAGCAGCCCCGCCGGAGCGAGCTCCTACAATGAGCAGTTCTTC.

The rearrangement joins TRBV5-6 to TRBJ2-7; unclear D gene. The CDR3 is 15 amino acids. CDR1 is SGHDT, CDR2 YYEEEE, per germline. V was trimmed by 0 bases and J by 7 bases, leaving 17 bases between them. CDR3 sequence (DNA): TGTGCCAGCAGCTTGGAATCTTACAGTCTTATGGAGCAGTACTTC. Its protein product is CASSLESYSLMEQYF.

The rearrangement links TRBV11-3 to TRBJ2-1, with 8 bases identical to TRBD1. Germline values: CDR1 SGHNT, CDR2 YENEEA. This CDR3 region has 18 residues. V gave up 3 bases and J gave up 0 bases; unmatched junction bases: 10. For the CDR3, the DNA is TGTGCCAGCAGCTTGGCGGTGACAGGGGCGAGCTCCTACAATGAGCAGTTCTTC. Protein sequence: CASSLAVTGASSYNEQFF.

The rearrangement uses TRBV11-2 and TRBJ2-5; D is possibly TRBD1 (5 bases). The CDR3 consists of 14 residues. Trimming cost V 5 bases and J 5 bases, with 15 bases left between them. Germline CDR1 SGHAT, CDR2 FQNNGV. The chain's CDR3 is CASSQRDSMETQYF. CDR3 DNA: TGTGCCAGCAGCCAGAGAGACAGTATGGAGACCCAGTACTTC.

The chain carries TRBV4-3 and TRBJ1-2, with 8 bases lining up with TRBD1. From germline, CDR1 is LGHNA and CDR2 YSLEER. This CDR3 region has 14 residues. V gave up 1 base and J gave up 7 bases; unmatched junction bases: 5. The CDR3 protein is CASSQGTGTGGYTF. The CDR3 DNA follows: TGCGCCAGCAGCCAAGGTACGGGGACAGGTGGCTACACCTTC.

The chain links TRBV11-2 to TRBJ1-2, with TRBD1 identical over 9 bases. J lost 6 bases, V lost 3 bases, and 5 bases had no gene match. Germline CDR1 is SGHAT and CDR2 is FQNNGV. The CDR3 contains 14 residues. DNA for the CDR3: TGTGCCAGCAGCTTCCGGGACAGGGCCGATGGCTACACCTTC. Protein: CASSFRDRADGYTF. The whole variable domain, remainder taken from reference TRBV11-2 and TRBJ1-2, is EAGVAQSPRYKIIEKRQSVAFWCNPISGHATLYWYQQILGQGPKLLIQFQNNGVVDDSQLPKDRFSAERLKGVDSTLKIQPAKLEDSAVYLCASSFRDRADGYTFGSGTRLTVV.

The rearrangement uses TRBV6-2 or TRBV6-3 and TRBJ1-2; 8 nucleotides align to TRBD1. This CDR3 is built from 14 residues. CDR1 and CDR2 from the germline V gene are MNHEY and SVGEGT. V lost 4 bases and J lost 9; bases outside the gene matches: 10. For the CDR3, the DNA is TGTGCCAGCAGTTTTGCCGGACAGGGAGGTAGCTACACCTTC. Amino acid sequence: CASSFAGQGGSYTF.

This clone turned up a few times. The CDR3 spells CASGLKSSGEALPYEQYF. The CDR3 DNA sequence: TGTGCTAGTGGTTTGAAATCTAGCGGGGAGGCCCTCCCCTACGAGCAGTACTTC. V usage is TRBV12-5 and J usage is TRBJ2-7; 9 bases map to TRBD2. With 2 bases clipped from V and 2 bases from J, the junction kept 13 bases outside the gene matches. Germline values: CDR1 LGHNT, CDR2 FRNRAP. The CDR3 runs 18 residues.

In this sample, this clone turned up a few times. Other nucleotide sequences in the sample specify the same CDR3. CDR3 nucleotide sequence: TGTGCCAGTAGTTACCGGGGTTACGAGCAGTACTTC. Encoded protein: CASSYRGYEQYF. V is TRBV19 and J is TRBJ2-7; D perhaps matches TRBD2 (5 bases). This CDR3 has 12 amino acids. The V gene lost 5 bases and the J gene lost 4 bases, with 9 bases spanning the gap. Germline V lookup: CDR1 LNHDA, CDR2 SQIVND (reference sequence).

The rearrangement uses TRBV18 and TRBJ2-2; the D gene is possibly TRBD1 (5 bases). Looked up from germline, CDR1 is KGHSH and CDR2 is LQKENI. V lost 3 bases and J 4 bases, leaving 15 bases between the germline ends. This CDR3 is built from 16 residues. The CDR3 reads CASSPPIFQGTGELFF. The CDR3 DNA reads as TGTGCCAGCTCACCGCCAATCTTTCAGGGCACCGGGGAGCTGTTTTTT. Drawing the rest from reference TRBV18 and TRBJ2-2, the complete variable domain is NAGVMQNPRHLVRRRGQEARLRCSPMKGHSHVYWYRQLPEEGLKFMVYLQKENIIDESGMPKERFSAEFPKEGPSILRIQQVVRGDSAAYFCASSPPIFQGTGELFFGEGSRLTVL.

The genes are TRBV19 and TRBJ1-5, with a weak D call TRBD1 (5 bases). Trimming stripped 3 bases from V and 7 bases from J, with 13 bases between. This CDR3 comprises 14 residues. CDR1 LNHDA and CDR2 SQIVND come from the germline V gene (reference sequence). CDR3 sequence (DNA): TGTGCCAGTAGTATCTTCGGGGGGGGACAGCCCCAGCATTTT. Translating it yields CASSIFGGGQPQHF.

The J gene is TRBJ2-7, the V gene TRBV20-1; D possibly corresponds to TRBD2 (6 bases). The germline V gene encodes CDR1 DFQATT and CDR2 SNEGSKA (reference sequence). The CDR3 is 14 amino acids. V lost 3 bases and J 3 bases, leaving 15 bases between the germline ends. CDR3: CSASPGGRGYEQYF. CDR3 DNA: TGCAGTGCTAGTCCCGGAGGGAGAGGCTACGAGCAGTACTTC.

This clone was seen only a few times. The genes are TRBV12-5 and TRBJ1-2; 10 nucleotides align to TRBD1. The CDR3 spans 16 residues. CDR1 and CDR2 from the germline V gene are LGHNT and FRNRAP. V lost 2 bases, J lost 6 bases, and 9 bases stayed unmatched. CDR3 bases: TGTGCTAGTGGTTTGCCATGGGACAGGGGACTAGATGGCTACACCTTC. Protein product: CASGLPWDRGLDGYTF.

The J gene is TRBJ1-2, the V gene TRBV6-2 or TRBV6-3; a possible D gene is TRBD1 (5 bases). Trimming cost V 2 bases and J 0 bases, with 7 bases left between them. There are 14 residues in the CDR3. Germline V lookup: CDR1 MNHEY, CDR2 SVGEGT. For the CDR3, the DNA is TGTGCCAGCAGTTACAAGGGGACTAACTATGGCTACACCTTC. Translating gives CASSYKGTNYGYTF.